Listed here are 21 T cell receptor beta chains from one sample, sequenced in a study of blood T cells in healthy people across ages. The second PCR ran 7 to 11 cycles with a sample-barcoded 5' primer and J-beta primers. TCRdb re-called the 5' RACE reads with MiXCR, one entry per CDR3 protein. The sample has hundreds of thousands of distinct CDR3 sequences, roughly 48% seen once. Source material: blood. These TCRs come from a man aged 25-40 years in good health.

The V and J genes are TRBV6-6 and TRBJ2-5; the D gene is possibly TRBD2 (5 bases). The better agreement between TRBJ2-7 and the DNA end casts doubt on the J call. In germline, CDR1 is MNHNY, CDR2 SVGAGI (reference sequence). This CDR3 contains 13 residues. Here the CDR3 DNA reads TGTGCCAGCAGTTATGGAGGCTTAGGCGAGCAGTACTTC. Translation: CASSYGGLGEQYF.

CDR3 DNA: TGTGCCAGCAGCTTATACAGGGAGGACAATGAGCAGTTCTTC. Its translation is CASSLYREDNEQFF. The chain combines TRBV11-2 with TRBJ2-1, with D possibly being TRBD1 or TRBD2 (6 bases each). Germline CDR1 SGHAT, CDR2 FQNNGV. There are 14 residues in the CDR3. V was clipped by 2 bases and J by 5 bases, with 10 bases between them.

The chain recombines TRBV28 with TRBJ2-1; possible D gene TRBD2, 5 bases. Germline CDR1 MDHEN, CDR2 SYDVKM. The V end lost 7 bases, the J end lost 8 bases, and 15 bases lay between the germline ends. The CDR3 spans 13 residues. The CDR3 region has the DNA TGTGCCAGCAATCTCGGACTCAACTATGAGCAGTTCTTC. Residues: CASNLGLNYEQFF. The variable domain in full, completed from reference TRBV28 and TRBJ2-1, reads DVKVTQSSRYLVKRTGEKVFLECVQDMDHENMFWYRQDPGLGLRLIYFSYDVKMKEKGDIPEGYSVSREKKERFSLILESASTNQTSMYLCASNLGLNYEQFFGPGTRLTVL.

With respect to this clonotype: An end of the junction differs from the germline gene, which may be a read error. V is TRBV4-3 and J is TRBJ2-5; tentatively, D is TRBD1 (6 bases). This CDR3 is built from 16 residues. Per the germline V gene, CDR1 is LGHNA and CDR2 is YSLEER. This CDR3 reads CAGSQGFTGSQETQYF. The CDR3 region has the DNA TGCGCCGGCAGCCAGGGCTTTACAGGGAGCCAAGAGACCCAGTACTTC.

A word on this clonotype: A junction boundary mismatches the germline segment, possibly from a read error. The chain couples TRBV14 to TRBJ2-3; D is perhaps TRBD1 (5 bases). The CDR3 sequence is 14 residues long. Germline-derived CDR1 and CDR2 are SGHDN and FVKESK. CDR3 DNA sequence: TGTGCCAGCAGCCAGAGAAGGGGCACAGGTACGCAGTATTTT. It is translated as CASSQRRGTGTQYF.

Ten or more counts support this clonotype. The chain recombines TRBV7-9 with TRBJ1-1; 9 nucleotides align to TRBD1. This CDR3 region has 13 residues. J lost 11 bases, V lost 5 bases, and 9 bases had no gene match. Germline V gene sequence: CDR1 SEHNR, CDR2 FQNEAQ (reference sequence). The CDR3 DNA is TGTGCCAGCAGCCCCGGGACAGGGCCAAGTGCTTTCTTT. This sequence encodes CASSPGTGPSAFF.

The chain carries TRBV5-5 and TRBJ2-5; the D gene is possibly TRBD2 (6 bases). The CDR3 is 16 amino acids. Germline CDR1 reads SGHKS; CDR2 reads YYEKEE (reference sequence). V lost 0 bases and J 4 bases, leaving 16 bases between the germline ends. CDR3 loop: CASSLDGGRIGETQYF. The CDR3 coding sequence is TGTGCCAGCAGCTTGGATGGGGGGAGGATAGGAGAGACCCAGTACTTC.

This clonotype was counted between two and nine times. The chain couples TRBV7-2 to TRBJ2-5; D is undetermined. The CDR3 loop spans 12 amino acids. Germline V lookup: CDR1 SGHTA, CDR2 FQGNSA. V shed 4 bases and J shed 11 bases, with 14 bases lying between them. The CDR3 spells CASSSQTMEQYF. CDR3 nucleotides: TGTGCCAGCAGCTCGCAAACAATGGAGCAGTACTTC.

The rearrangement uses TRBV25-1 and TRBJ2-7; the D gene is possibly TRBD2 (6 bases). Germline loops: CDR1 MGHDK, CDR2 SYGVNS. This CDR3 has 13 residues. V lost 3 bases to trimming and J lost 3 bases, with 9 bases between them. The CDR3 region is CASSDGTHYEQYF. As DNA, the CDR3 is TGTGCCAGCAGTGACGGGACTCACTACGAGCAGTACTTC.

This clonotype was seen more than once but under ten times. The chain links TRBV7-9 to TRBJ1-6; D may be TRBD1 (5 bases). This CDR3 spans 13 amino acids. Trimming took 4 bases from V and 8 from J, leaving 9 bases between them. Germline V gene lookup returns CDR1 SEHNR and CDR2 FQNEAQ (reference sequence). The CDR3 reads CASSYSRDSPLHF. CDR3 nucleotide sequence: TGTGCCAGCAGCTATTCCAGGGATTCACCCCTCCACTTT.

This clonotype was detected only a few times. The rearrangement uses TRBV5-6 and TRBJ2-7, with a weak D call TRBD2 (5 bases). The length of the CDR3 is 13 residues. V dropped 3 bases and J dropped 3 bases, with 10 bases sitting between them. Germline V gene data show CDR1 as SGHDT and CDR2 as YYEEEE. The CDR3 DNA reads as TGTGCCAGCAGCTATCAGGCGGGCTACGAGCAGTACTTC. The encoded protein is CASSYQAGYEQYF.

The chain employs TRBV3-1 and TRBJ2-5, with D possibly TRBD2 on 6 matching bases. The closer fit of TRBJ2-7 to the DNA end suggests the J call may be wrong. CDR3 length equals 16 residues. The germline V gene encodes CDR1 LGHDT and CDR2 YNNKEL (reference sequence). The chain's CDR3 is CASSRLYTGLGYEQYF. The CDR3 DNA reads TGTGCCAGCAGCCGGCTATATACGGGACTGGGGTACGAGCAGTACTTC.

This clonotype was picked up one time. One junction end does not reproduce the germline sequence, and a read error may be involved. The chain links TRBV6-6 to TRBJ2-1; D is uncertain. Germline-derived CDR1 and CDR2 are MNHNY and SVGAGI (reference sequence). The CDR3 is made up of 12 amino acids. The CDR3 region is CSSSLGDNEQFF. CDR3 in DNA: TGTTCCAGCAGCTTGGGTGACAATGAGCAGTTCTTC.

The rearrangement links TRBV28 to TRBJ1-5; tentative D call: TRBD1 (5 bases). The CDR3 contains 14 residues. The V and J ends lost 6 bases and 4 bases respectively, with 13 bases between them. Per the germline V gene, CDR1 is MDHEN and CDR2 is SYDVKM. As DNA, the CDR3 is TGTGCCAGCAGCCCGGGACTAAGAAATCAGCCCCAGCATTTT. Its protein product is CASSPGLRNQPQHF.

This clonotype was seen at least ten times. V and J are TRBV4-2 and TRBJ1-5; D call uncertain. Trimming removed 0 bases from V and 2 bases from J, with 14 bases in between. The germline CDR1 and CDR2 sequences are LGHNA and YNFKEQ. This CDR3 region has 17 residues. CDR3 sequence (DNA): TGTGCCAGCAGCCAAGATGGGATTTTTACAGGCAATCAGCCCCAGCATTTT. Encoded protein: CASSQDGIFTGNQPQHF.

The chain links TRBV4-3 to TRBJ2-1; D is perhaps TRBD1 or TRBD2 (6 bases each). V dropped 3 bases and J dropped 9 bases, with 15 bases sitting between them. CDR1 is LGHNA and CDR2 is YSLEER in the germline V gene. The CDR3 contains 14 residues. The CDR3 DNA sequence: TGCGCCAGCAGCCAGGACGGGGGCATCTTTGAGCAGTTCTTC. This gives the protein CASSQDGGIFEQFF.

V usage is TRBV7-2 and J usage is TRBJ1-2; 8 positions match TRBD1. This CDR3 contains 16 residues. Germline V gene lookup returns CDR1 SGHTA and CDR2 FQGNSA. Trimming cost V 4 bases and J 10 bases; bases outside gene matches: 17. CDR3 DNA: TGTGCCAGCAGCTCCCAGGGGGCCCCTTATACCCCCTCCTACACCTTC. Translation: CASSSQGAPYTPSYTF.

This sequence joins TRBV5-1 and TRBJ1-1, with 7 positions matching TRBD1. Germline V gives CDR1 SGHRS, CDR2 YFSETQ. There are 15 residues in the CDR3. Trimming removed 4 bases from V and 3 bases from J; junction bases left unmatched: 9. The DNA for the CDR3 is TGCGCCAGCAGCACTAGACAGGGTGTGGACACTGAAGCTTTCTTT. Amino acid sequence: CASSTRQGVDTEAFF.

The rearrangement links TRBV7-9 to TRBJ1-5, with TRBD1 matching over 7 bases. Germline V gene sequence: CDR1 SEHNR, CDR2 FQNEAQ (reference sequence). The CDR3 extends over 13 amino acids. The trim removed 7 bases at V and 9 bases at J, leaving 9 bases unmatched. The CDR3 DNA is TGTGCCAGCAAGGAGGGGGCAGACCGGCCCCAGCATTTT. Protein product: CASKEGADRPQHF.

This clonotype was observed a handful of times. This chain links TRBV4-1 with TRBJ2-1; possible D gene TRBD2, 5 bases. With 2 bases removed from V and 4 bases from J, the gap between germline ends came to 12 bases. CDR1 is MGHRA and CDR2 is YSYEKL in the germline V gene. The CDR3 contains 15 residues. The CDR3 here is CASSQQAVAYNEQFF. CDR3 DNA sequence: TGCGCCAGCAGCCAACAAGCGGTTGCTTACAATGAGCAGTTCTTC.

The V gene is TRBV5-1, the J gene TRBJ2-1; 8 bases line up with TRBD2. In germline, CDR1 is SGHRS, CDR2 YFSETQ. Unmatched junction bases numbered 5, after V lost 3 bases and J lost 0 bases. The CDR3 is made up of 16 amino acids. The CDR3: CASSSLAESSYNEQFF. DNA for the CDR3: TGCGCCAGCAGCTCACTAGCGGAGAGCTCCTACAATGAGCAGTTCTTC. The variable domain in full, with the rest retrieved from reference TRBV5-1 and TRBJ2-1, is KAGVTQTPRYLIKTRGQQVTLSCSPISGHRSVSWYQQTPGQGLQFLFEYFSETQRNKGNFPGRFSGRQFSNSRSEMNVSTLELGDSALYLCASSSLAESSYNEQFFGPGTRLTVL.